The 22 T cell receptor beta chains given below trace back to one sample, sequenced in a study of shared T cell receptors in the human thymus. The protocol was immunoSEQ multiplex PCR, while the TCRdb copy is restricted to in-frame clones and leaves out a portion. The sample holds roughly 710,000 clones; 70% to 90% are singletons and the top ten take over 0.008%. These data also featured in a second study, about human thymus T cells.

The sample comprised thymocytes. The receptors come from a girl under two years old with a congenital heart defect.

The J gene is TRBJ1-2, the V gene TRBV5-1; tentatively, D is TRBD1 (5 bases). Germline CDR1 SGHRS, CDR2 YFSETQ. The CDR3 spans 15 residues. The ends were cut back, 6 bases at V and 5 bases at J, with 20 bases in the middle. The CDR3 nucleotides read TGCGCCAGCACCGACAGTGACAGCGCGATTTATGGCTACACCTTC. It codes for CASTDSDSAIYGYTF.

The chain couples TRBV5-6 to TRBJ1-2, with 11 bases lining up with TRBD1. CDR1 SGHDT and CDR2 YYEEEE come from the germline V gene. The CDR3 sequence is 15 residues long. V lost 4 bases, J lost 7 bases, and 9 bases stayed unmatched. The CDR3 DNA reads TGTGCCAGCAGCCCATCGGACAGGGGGCGCGGTGGCTACACCTTC. This translates into CASSPSDRGRGGYTF.

V usage is TRBV15 and J usage is TRBJ1-1; 8 bases match TRBD1. The ends lost 2 bases at V and 4 bases at J; junction bases unmatched: 9. Per the germline V gene, CDR1 is LNHNV and CDR2 is YYDKDF (reference sequence). CDR3 length equals 16 residues. The CDR3 coding sequence is TGTGCCACCAGCAGACGACAGGGGTATGGGGGCACTGAAGCTTTCTTT. Protein sequence: CATSRRQGYGGTEAFF.

The chain has TRBV5-1 and TRBJ1-1, with 8 bases matching TRBD1. Germline V lookup: CDR1 SGHRS, CDR2 YFSETQ. V lost 2 bases and J lost 1; bases outside the gene matches: 10. The CDR3 extends over 17 amino acids. The CDR3 sequence: CASSFPSQGQENTEAFF. CDR3 DNA: TGCGCCAGCAGCTTCCCCAGTCAGGGACAGGAGAACACTGAAGCTTTCTTT.

This clone was seen a handful of times. The rearrangement uses TRBV19 and TRBJ1-1, with D unresolved. CDR1 and CDR2 (germline): LNHDA, SQIVND (reference sequence). With 1 base removed from V and 2 bases from J, the gap between germline ends came to 5 bases. The CDR3 consists of 13 residues. The CDR3 nucleotides read TGTGCCAGTAGTATAGCAGTTAACACTGAAGCTTTCTTT. Translation: CASSIAVNTEAFF.

The CDR3 loop reads CASINRGFSYEQYF. CDR3 nucleotide sequence: TGTGCCAGCATTAATAGGGGGTTTTCCTACGAGCAGTACTTC. V gene TRBV2 combines with J gene TRBJ2-7; perhaps TRBD1 as D (6 bases). The V end was cut by 7 bases, the J end by 1 base, with 14 bases between. From germline, CDR1 is SNHLY and CDR2 FYNNEI. This CDR3 spans 14 amino acids.

This clone was recorded a few times. The CDR3 spells CASSFEIDGTGVYTQYF. The DNA of the CDR3 is TGTGCCAGCAGTTTCGAAATCGACGGCACAGGGGTGTATACGCAGTATTTT. The V call is TRBV28, the J call TRBJ2-3, with 7 positions matching TRBD1. V lost 3 bases, J lost 7 bases, and 16 bases stayed unmatched. This CDR3 contains 17 residues. CDR1 is MDHEN, CDR2 SYDVKM, per germline.

The chain links TRBV7-9 to TRBJ1-2, with TRBD1 identical over 7 bases. The length of the CDR3 is 13 residues. Germline V gives CDR1 SEHNR, CDR2 FQNEAQ (reference sequence). Germline trimming cut 0 bases from V and 8 bases from J; bases unmatched to any gene: 3. The CDR3 region has the DNA TGTGCCAGCAGCTTAGCCTTGACAGGGGGCTACACCTTC. Protein sequence: CASSLALTGGYTF.

The J gene is TRBJ2-3, the V gene TRBV6-5, with D possibly TRBD2 on 6 matching bases. V was pared by 5 bases and J by 2 bases, with 14 bases between. The CDR3 is 15 residues long. The V gene's germline CDR1 is MNHEY and CDR2 SVGAGI. The CDR3 coding sequence is TGTGCCAGCAGTGTAGAACGGGAGACCACAGATACGCAGTATTTT. Translating gives CASSVERETTDTQYF.

The genes are TRBV5-4 and TRBJ1-2, with TRBD1 as a possible D gene (6 bases). There are 13 residues in the CDR3. Germline V gives CDR1 SGHNT, CDR2 YYREEE (reference sequence). Between the trimmed V and J ends, which lost 4 bases and 6 bases, there was a span of 13 bases. In nucleotides, the CDR3 is TGTGCCAGCAGCGAAGGGGGGGCGGATGGCTACACCTTC. Translating it yields CASSEGGADGYTF.

The J gene is TRBJ1-3, the V gene TRBV12-5; a possible D gene is TRBD1 (5 bases). V was trimmed by 5 bases and J by 8 bases, leaving 16 bases between them. Per the germline V gene, CDR1 is LGHNT and CDR2 is FRNRAP. CDR3 length: 14 amino acids. DNA for the CDR3: TGTGCTAGTGGTCTTGGCCTCCGGGGGGACACCATATATTTT. Translating it yields CASGLGLRGDTIYF.

The V and J genes are TRBV2 and TRBJ1-2; D unclear. The V gene lost 6 bases and the J gene lost 5 bases, with 13 bases spanning the gap. Germline CDR1 and CDR2: SNHLY and FYNNEI. The CDR3 extends over 13 amino acids. CDR3 bases: TGTGCCAGCAGAACCAGGATTTTATATGGCTACACCTTC. Amino acids: CASRTRILYGYTF.

The CDR3 DNA sequence: TGCGCCAGCAGCTTGGCCAGTCTCCCGGGAAGGTATGAAATGAACACTGAAGCTTTCTTT. Translation gives CASSLASLPGRYEMNTEAFF. V gene TRBV5-1 combines with J gene TRBJ1-1; no reliable D call. V dropped 0 bases and J dropped 0 bases, with 24 bases sitting between them. The germline V gene has CDR1 SGHRS and CDR2 YFSETQ. The CDR3 loop spans 20 amino acids.

The chain carries TRBV7-2 and TRBJ1-2; D perhaps matches TRBD1 (5 bases). Between the trimmed V and J ends, which lost 5 bases and 6 bases, there was a span of 22 bases. Germline V lookup: CDR1 SGHTA, CDR2 FQGNSA. The CDR3 is 16 residues long. In nucleotides, the CDR3 is TGTGCCAGCAGCCTAATATGGGGCAGGACACGGGATGGCTACACCTTC. It yields the protein CASSLIWGRTRDGYTF.

The CDR3 sequence: CASFTGFSSYNSPLHF. For the CDR3, the DNA is TGTGCCAGCTTCACGGGATTCAGCTCCTATAATTCACCCCTCCACTTT. The V and J genes are TRBV9 and TRBJ1-6, with unresolved D. Trimming stripped 7 bases from V and 0 bases from J, with 14 bases between. CDR3 length: 16 amino acids. CDR1 is SGDLS and CDR2 is YYNGEE in the germline V gene.

The chain recombines TRBV11-1 with TRBJ2-7; TRBD2 is a possible D gene (5 bases). V was cut by 5 bases and J by 2 bases, with 13 bases left in between. The CDR3 is 14 amino acids. Germline CDR1 is SGHAT and CDR2 is FQDESV (reference sequence). The CDR3 spells CASSPDPGAYEQYF. CDR3 nucleotide sequence: TGTGCCAGCAGCCCAGACCCCGGGGCCTACGAGCAGTACTTC.

The chain joins TRBV28 to TRBJ2-3; 9 bases are shared with TRBD1. The V and J ends lost 3 bases and 4 bases, in that order; junction bases with no gene match: 5. The CDR3 totals 15 residues. Germline values: CDR1 MDHEN, CDR2 SYDVKM. Here the CDR3 reads CASSLGQGPADTQYF. CDR3 sequence (DNA): TGTGCCAGCAGTTTGGGACAGGGCCCCGCAGATACGCAGTATTTT.

The genes are TRBV27 and TRBJ1-4; possibly TRBD1 for D (6 bases). V was trimmed by 6 bases and J by 7 bases, leaving 24 bases between them. Per germline, CDR1 MNHEY and CDR2 SMNVEV (reference sequence). This CDR3 comprises 17 residues. In DNA form, the CDR3 reads TGTGCCAGCAGCTTTCTGCGAGGGGGACGGCGGACTGAAAAACTGTTTTTT. This codes for CASSFLRGGRRTEKLFF. Variable domain in full (rest from reference TRBV27 and TRBJ1-4): EAQVTQNPRYLITVTGKKLTVTCSQNMNHEYMSWYRQDPGLGLRQIYYSMNVEVTDKGDVPEGYKVSRKEKRNFPLILESPSPNQTSLYFCASSFLRGGRRTEKLFFGSGTQLSVL.

The chain couples TRBV19 to TRBJ1-1, with D possibly TRBD1 on 5 matching bases. CDR3 size: 11 residues. The germline gives CDR1 LNHDA, CDR2 SQIVND (reference sequence). V lost 9 bases to trimming and J lost 1 base, with 6 bases between them. The DNA for the CDR3 is TGTGCCAGCGACAGGAACACTGAAGCTTTCTTT. The encoded protein is CASDRNTEAFF.

The chain employs TRBV5-1 and TRBJ2-2; 7 positions agree with TRBD1. J lost 0 bases, V lost 4 bases, and 15 bases had no gene match. In germline, CDR1 is SGHRS, CDR2 YFSETQ. This CDR3 contains 19 residues. The CDR3 loop reads CASSRTTGWSLANTGELFF. CDR3 bases: TGCGCCAGCAGCCGAACGACAGGGTGGTCCCTTGCGAACACCGGGGAGCTGTTTTTT.

The chain is built from TRBV7-9 and TRBJ2-2, with TRBD2 matching over 10 bases. J lost 9 bases, V lost 2 bases, and 12 bases had no gene match. Germline loops: CDR1 SEHNR, CDR2 FQNEAQ (reference sequence). CDR3 size: 17 residues. The CDR3 sequence is CASSLTPSGGPDRELFF. The CDR3 DNA is TGTGCCAGCAGCTTAACACCTAGCGGGGGCCCGGACCGGGAGCTGTTTTTT.

The rearrangement uses TRBV7-6 and TRBJ2-3; D perhaps matches TRBD2 (5 bases). The V gene's germline CDR1 is SGHVS and CDR2 FNYEAQ. The V end lost 5 bases, the J end lost 2 bases, and 11 bases lay between the germline ends. The CDR3 consists of 14 residues. Here the CDR3 DNA reads TGTGCCAGCAGCCCCCCGGGGTTCACAGATACGCAGTATTTT. Protein: CASSPPGFTDTQYF.